The TCR beta chain under discussion was sequenced for a study of cytomegalovirus exposure and HLA in healthy donors. Worth noting for this clone: Its target is not known.

Findings of the study overall: Later analysis revealed greater clonal expansion in HLA-associated TCR beta chains than in equally common others.

PCR amplification relied on 60 Vbeta primers (plus 13 Jbeta primers). Produced via immunoSEQ multiplex PCR; TCRdb's table is partial and in-frame only. This sample has 140,000 to 150,000 clones, with 80% found just once. Sequenced: PBMCs. This receptor was obtained from a man aged 35 to 55 in good health and CMV-seronegative.

The CDR3 here is CASSLDRLTMNTEAFF. The CDR3, as DNA: TGTGCCAGCAGCTTAGACAGACTAACCATGAACACTGAAGCTTTCTTT. The V gene is TRBV7-6, the J gene TRBJ1-1; D gene ambiguous. Germline V gene sequence: CDR1 SGHVS, CDR2 FNYEAQ. The CDR3 sequence is 16 residues long. The V end was cut by 1 base, the J end by 0 bases, with 12 bases between. Full variable domain (rest looked up from reference TRBV7-6 and TRBJ1-1): GAGVSQSPRYKVTKRGQDVALRCDPISGHVSLYWYRQALGQGPEFLTYFNYEAQQDKSGLPNDRFSAERPEGSISTLTIQRTEQRDSAMYRCASSLDRLTMNTEAFFGQGTRLTVV.